These 6 T cell receptor beta chains came from one sample sequenced in a study of cytomegalovirus exposure and HLA in healthy donors. The PCR made use of 60 Vbeta and 13 Jbeta primers. Clones were sequenced by immunoSEQ multiplex PCR, and TCRdb holds only the in-frame ones, with some missing. Found here are about 150,000 clones, about three quarters of them singletons; the top ten hold over 1.1%. Source material: PBMCs. The receptors derive from a young man in good health and CMV-seronegative.

This chain links TRBV6-1 with TRBJ2-3, with a tentative D call TRBD1 (5 bases). V lost 4 bases and J 6 bases, leaving 11 bases between the germline ends. The CDR3 is made up of 13 amino acids. In germline, CDR1 is MNHNS, CDR2 SASEGT. In DNA form, the CDR3 reads TGTGCCAGCAGTGTCAGGGATAGGGATACGCAGTATTTT. This encodes CASSVRDRDTQYF.

The chain is built from TRBV15 and TRBJ2-3; 9 nucleotides line up with TRBD2. After removal of 0 bases from V and 2 bases from J, the junction contained 3 bases not matched to a gene. This CDR3 spans 16 amino acids. CDR1 is LNHNV, CDR2 YYDKDF, per germline (reference sequence). CDR3 residues: CATSRDRGLATDTQYF. The CDR3, as DNA: TGTGCCACCAGCAGAGATCGGGGACTAGCCACAGATACGCAGTATTTT.

CDR3 loop: CASSFTGTGGTEAFF. The CDR3 nucleotides read TGCGCCAGCAGCTTTACCGGGACAGGGGGAACTGAAGCTTTCTTT. This chain links TRBV5-1 with TRBJ1-1, with TRBD1 matching over 11 bases. The CDR3 is 15 residues long. Germline loops: CDR1 SGHRS, CDR2 YFSETQ. J gave up 5 bases and V 2 bases, and 5 bases lay outside the gene matches.

A single count supports this clone. The genes are TRBV27 and TRBJ2-1; tentatively, D is TRBD2 (6 bases). CDR3 size: 14 residues. Germline CDR1 is MNHEY and CDR2 is SMNVEV (reference sequence). V lost 7 bases, J lost 9 bases, and 19 bases lay in between. In nucleotides, the CDR3 is TGTGCCAGCACCCTCGGGCTAGCGAGGAGTGAGCAGTTCTTC. Translation gives CASTLGLARSEQFF.

This sequence joins TRBV9 and TRBJ2-7; 8 positions match TRBD2. Germline V gene data show CDR1 as SGDLS and CDR2 as YYNGEE. V shed 0 bases, J shed 5 bases, and the junction held 4 bases outside the gene matches. The CDR3 has 14 residues. This CDR3 reads CASSVDGRVHEQYF. CDR3 sequence (DNA): TGTGCCAGCAGCGTAGACGGGAGGGTCCACGAGCAGTACTTC.

The J gene is TRBJ1-5, the V gene TRBV28, with D unresolved. V lost 3 bases and J lost 7, with 4 bases in between. The V gene's germline CDR1 is MDHEN and CDR2 SYDVKM. This CDR3 is built from 11 residues. CDR3 DNA sequence: TGTGCCAGCAGTTTGGAGCAGCCCCAGCATTTT. Its translation: CASSLEQPQHF.